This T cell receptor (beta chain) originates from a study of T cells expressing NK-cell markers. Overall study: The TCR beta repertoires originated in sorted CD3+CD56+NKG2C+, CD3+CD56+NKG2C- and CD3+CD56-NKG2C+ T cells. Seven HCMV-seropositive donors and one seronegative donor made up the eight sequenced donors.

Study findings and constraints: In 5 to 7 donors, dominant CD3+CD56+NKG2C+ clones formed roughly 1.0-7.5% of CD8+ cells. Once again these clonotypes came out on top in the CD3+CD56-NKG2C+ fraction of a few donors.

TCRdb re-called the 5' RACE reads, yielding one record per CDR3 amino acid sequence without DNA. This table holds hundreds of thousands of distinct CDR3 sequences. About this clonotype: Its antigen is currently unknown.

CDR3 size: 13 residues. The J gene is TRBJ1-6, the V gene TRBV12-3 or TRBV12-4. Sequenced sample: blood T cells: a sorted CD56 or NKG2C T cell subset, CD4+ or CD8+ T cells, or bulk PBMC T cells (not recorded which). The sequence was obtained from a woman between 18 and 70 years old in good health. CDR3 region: CASSTSDTDFFHF.